Listed here is a single T cell receptor beta chain. The sample comes from a study of T cell responses to AZD1222 COVID-19 vaccine. V shed 6 bases, J shed 4 bases, and the junction held 13 bases outside the gene matches. CDR3 length: 16 amino acids. The germline V gene has CDR1 MNHEY and CDR2 SMNVEV (reference sequence). Some clones are missing from TCRdb's copy, which holds only in-frame ones; the method was immunoSEQ multiplex PCR. The sample lists about 130,000 clones; 80% to 90% were seen once. The sequencing here drew on peripheral blood, taken 28 days after the second AZD1222 dose. The TCR comes from an adult who received the AZD1222 COVID-19 vaccine. J is TRBJ1-1 and V is TRBV27; 8 positions agree with TRBD1. The DNA of the CDR3 is TGTGCCAGCAGCTTTCTTTTACAGGGGGGGAGCACTGAAGCTTTCTTT. This encodes CASSFLLQGGSTEAFF.